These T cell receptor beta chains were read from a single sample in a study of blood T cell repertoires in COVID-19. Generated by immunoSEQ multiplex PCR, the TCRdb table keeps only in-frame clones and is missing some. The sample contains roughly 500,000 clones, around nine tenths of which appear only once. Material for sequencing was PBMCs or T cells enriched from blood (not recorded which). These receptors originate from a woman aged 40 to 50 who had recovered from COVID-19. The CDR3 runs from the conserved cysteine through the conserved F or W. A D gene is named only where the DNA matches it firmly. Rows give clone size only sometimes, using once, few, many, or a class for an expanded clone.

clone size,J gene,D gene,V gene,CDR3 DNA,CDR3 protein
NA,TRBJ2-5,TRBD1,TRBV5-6,TGTGCCAGCAGCTCTGGCAAGGGGGCCCAAGAGACCCAGTACTTC,CASSSGKGAQETQYF
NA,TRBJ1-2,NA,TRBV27,TGTGCCAGCAGTCCCCGGGGGGGGTCGGACTATGGCTACACCTTC,CASSPRGGSDYGYTF
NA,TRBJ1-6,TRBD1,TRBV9,TGTGCCAGCAGCGTAAAGGGGGCGCAGGATTCACCCCTCCACTTT,CASSVKGAQDSPLHF
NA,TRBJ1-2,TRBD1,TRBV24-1,TGTGCCACCAGTGAAACCCGGGACAGGGGTGGCTACACCTTC,CATSETRDRGGYTF
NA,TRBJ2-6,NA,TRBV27,TGTGCCAGCAAACCCATCGGCGGCTTCTCTGGGGCCAACGTCCTGACTTTC,CASKPIGGFSGANVLTF
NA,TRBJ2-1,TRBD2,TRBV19,TGTGCCAGTATGTCGCAAGCGGGAGTGGATGAGCAGTTCTTC,CASMSQAGVDEQFF
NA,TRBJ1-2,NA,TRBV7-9,TGTGCCAGCAGCCCCCCGGCGGGGGTCTATGGCTACACCTTC,CASSPPAGVYGYTF
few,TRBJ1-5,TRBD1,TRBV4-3,TGCGCCAGCAGCCAAGACCCCGGGACAGGGAATCAGCCCCAGCATTTT,CASSQDPGTGNQPQHF
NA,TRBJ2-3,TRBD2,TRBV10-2,TGCGCCAGCGAGCCGGGGGGACGGGATACGCAGTATTTT,CASEPGGRDTQYF
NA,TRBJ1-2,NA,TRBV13,TGTGCCAGCAGCCAAACACGGACAGCAATCTCCTTC,CASSQTRTAISF
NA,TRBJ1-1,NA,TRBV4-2,TGTGCCAGCAGCCGGGTACGGACACAGGACACTGAAGCTTTCTTT,CASSRVRTQDTEAFF
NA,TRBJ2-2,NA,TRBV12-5,TGTGCTAGTGCCTTAGGTGCGGGGTTTCTCGGGGAGCTGTTTTTT,CASALGAGFLGELFF
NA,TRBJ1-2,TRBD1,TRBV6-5,TGTGCCAGCAGCAAACAGACAGGGGTTGGCTACACCTTC,CASSKQTGVGYTF
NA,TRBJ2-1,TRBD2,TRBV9,TGTGCCAGCAGTGAAGCCGGGACTAGCAATGAGCAGTTCTTC,CASSEAGTSNEQFF
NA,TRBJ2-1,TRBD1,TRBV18,TGTGCCAGCTCACCACCCAAGGGACAGGGTTTCAATGAGCAGTTCTTC,CASSPPKGQGFNEQFF
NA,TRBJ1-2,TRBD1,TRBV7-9,TGTGCCAGCAGCTCCCCGGACAGGCCGACTAACTATGGCTACACCTTC,CASSSPDRPTNYGYTF
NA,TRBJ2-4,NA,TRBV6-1,TGTGCCAGCAGTGAGAGGGTCCCCCGCGGTATAGAAAACATTCAGTACTTC,CASSERVPRGIENIQYF
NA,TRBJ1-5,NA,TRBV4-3,TGCGCCAGCAGCCAAGGGGTAGGGGATAAGGATAGCAATCAGCCCCAGCATTTT,CASSQGVGDKDSNQPQHF
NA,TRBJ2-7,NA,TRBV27,TGTGCCAGCGGAACAGCCTACGAGCAGTACTTC,CASGTAYEQYF
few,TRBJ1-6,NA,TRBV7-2,TGTGCCAGCAGTTATCAGGTTAATAATTCACCCCTCCACTTT,CASSYQVNNSPLHF
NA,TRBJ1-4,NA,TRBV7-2,TGTGCCAGCAGCCCATCCCCGGGGGCTAATGAAAAACTGTTTTTT,CASSPSPGANEKLFF
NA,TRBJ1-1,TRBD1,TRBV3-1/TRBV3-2,TGTGCCAGCAGCCCTGGACAGGGGGGGAACACTGAAGCTTTCTTT,CASSPGQGGNTEAFF
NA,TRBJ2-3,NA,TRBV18,TGTGCCAGCTCACCCCCGTCTTACACAGATACGCAGTATTTT,CASSPPSYTDTQYF
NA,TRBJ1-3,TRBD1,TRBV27,TGTGCCAGCAGTTTATATGGGCCCTGGGAAGGGGGCCCCTCTGGAGGAACCATATATTTT,CASSLYGPWEGGPSGGTIYF
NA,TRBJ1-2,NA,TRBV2,TGTGCCAGCAGCGATACAGAGAACTATGGCTACACCTTC,CASSDTENYGYTF
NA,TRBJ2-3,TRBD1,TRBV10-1,TGCGCCAGCAGTGGGCCGACAGGGGTCACAGATACGCAGTATTTT,CASSGPTGVTDTQYF
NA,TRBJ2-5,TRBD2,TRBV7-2,TGTGCCAGCAGTCCGCGGGATAGGGGAGGGCCTTCGGGGACCCAGTACTTC,CASSPRDRGGPSGTQYF
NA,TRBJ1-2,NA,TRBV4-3,TGCGCCAGCAGCCAAGAGGGTAGGAGTAGTGGCTACACCTTC,CASSQEGRSSGYTF
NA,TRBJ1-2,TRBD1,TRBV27,TGTGCCAGCAGCCGAGGACAGGGGGCCTATGGCTACACCTTC,CASSRGQGAYGYTF
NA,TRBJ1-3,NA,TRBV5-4,TGTGCCATCAACACCGGGGGCTCTGGAAACACCATATATTTT,CAINTGGSGNTIYF
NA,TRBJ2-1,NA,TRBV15,TGTGCCACCAGCGGGAGAGGAGCGACCAATGAGCAGTTCTTC,CATSGRGATNEQFF
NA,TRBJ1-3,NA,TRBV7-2,TGTGCCAGCAGCTCCCCTGGCAGGGATTATGGAAACACCATATATTTT,CASSSPGRDYGNTIYF
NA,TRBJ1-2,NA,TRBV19,TGTGCCAGTAGTATAGACCTTCTAAGCACCAGCGGCTATGGCTACACCTTC,CASSIDLLSTSGYGYTF
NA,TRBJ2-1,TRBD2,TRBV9,TGTGCCAGCAGCGTAGACTCTAGCGGGAGGGTGGGTGAGCAGTTCTTC,CASSVDSSGRVGEQFF
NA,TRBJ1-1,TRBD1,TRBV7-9,TGTGCCAGCAGCCCCAGGGACAGGGCTAACACTGAAGCTTTCTTT,CASSPRDRANTEAFF
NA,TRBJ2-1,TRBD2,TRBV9,TGTGCCAGCAGCGTTACACGGGAGGGCCTCGATGAGCAGTTCTTC,CASSVTREGLDEQFF
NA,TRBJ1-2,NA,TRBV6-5,TGTGCCAGCAGTTACTCGAGAGGCGGAGCGGATGGCTACACCTTC,CASSYSRGGADGYTF